This T cell receptor (beta chain) was observed in a study of blood T cells in healthy people across ages. Study outcomes and limitations: Leaving the PBMCs unsorted stopped any conclusive comparison of naive versus antigen-experienced cells. Donors of long life had a larger count of naive CD4+ cells and greater diversity than aged donors.

The V end was cut by 4 bases, the J end by 9 bases, with 13 bases between. The germline V gene encodes CDR1 SEHNR and CDR2 FQNEAQ (reference sequence). The CDR3 has 12 residues. A sample-barcoded 5' primer and a J-beta primer mix were used in a second PCR of about 6 to 12 cycles. TCRdb used MiXCR to reprocess the 5' RACE reads, holding one entry per CDR3 protein. The sample yields roughly 1.7 million distinct CDR3 sequences, almost 35% seen once. Regarding this clonotype: Its antigen is undetermined.

The clonotype originates from a woman in her twenties or thirties in good health. The material sequenced was blood. The chain recombines TRBV7-9 with TRBJ2-7; D remains ambiguous. This chain's CDR3 is CASSSGLSGQYF. The CDR3 nucleotides read TGTGCCAGCAGCTCGGGCCTATCGGGGCAGTACTTC.